Listed below are T cell receptor beta chains from one sample, sequenced in a study of cytomegalovirus exposure and HLA in healthy donors. TCRdb's copy holds only in-frame clones and misses some; the assay was immunoSEQ multiplex PCR. The sample carries roughly 120,000 clones, 60% to 75% recorded once. Sequenced sample: PBMCs. Receptors originate from a woman in her thirties or forties in good health and CMV-seropositive. CDR3s include the opening cysteine and the closing phenylalanine or tryptophan. The D gene is left open where the match is weak. A clone size is listed for some rows: how often the clone was seen (once, few, many), or a class if it is expanded.

J gene,D gene,clone size,V gene,CDR3 DNA,CDR3 protein
TRBJ1-4,.,few,TRBV19,TGTGCCAGTAGTATTCAGGGGGAAAAACTGTTTTTT,CASSIQGEKLFF
TRBJ1-2,TRBD1,.,TRBV28,TGTGCCAGCAGTTTGACAGGGCCCCATGGCTACACCTTC,CASSLTGPHGYTF
TRBJ2-4,TRBD2,.,TRBV7-2,TGTGCCAGCAGCCCTCAGCGGGGGACAAACATTCAGTACTTC,CASSPQRGTNIQYF
TRBJ1-2,TRBD1,.,TRBV6-5,TGTGCCAGCAGTTACTATGGACAGGGAAGAGATGGCTACACCTTC,CASSYYGQGRDGYTF
TRBJ2-7,TRBD2,.,TRBV9,TGTGCCAGCAGCCTAGCGGGAGTGAGCTACGAGCAGTACTTC,CASSLAGVSYEQYF
TRBJ1-1,.,.,TRBV15,TGTGCCACCAGCAGGGGGAGGGTTCGCACTGAAGCTTTCTTT,CATSRGRVRTEAFF
TRBJ1-4,TRBD1,.,TRBV6-5,TGTGCCAGCAGTTTACAGGGGGAACATAAAAAACTGTTTTTT,CASSLQGEHKKLFF
TRBJ2-5,TRBD1,few,TRBV19,TGTGCCAGTAGTCCACGACTCGGACAGGGGGCATGGGAGACCCAGTACTTC,CASSPRLGQGAWETQYF
TRBJ2-5,.,.,TRBV5-6,TGTGCCAGCAGCTTACTACAGGGTAAAGAGACCCAGTACTTC,CASSLLQGKETQYF
TRBJ2-6,TRBD1,.,TRBV30,TGTGCCTGGAGTGTACAGGGGTTTATCGACTCTGGGGCCAACGTCCTGACTTTC,CAWSVQGFIDSGANVLTF
TRBJ2-2,.,once,TRBV30,TGTGCCTGGAGGATAAGCGGGCGAGACACCGGGGAGCTGTTTTTT,CAWRISGRDTGELFF
TRBJ2-5,TRBD1,.,TRBV5-4,TGTGCCAGCAGCCCACGAGGGACAGAAGAGACCCAGTACTTC,CASSPRGTEETQYF